The 26 T cell receptor beta chains below come from one sample, sequenced in a study of immune evolution from preneoplasia to lung adenocarcinoma. Generated by immunoSEQ multiplex PCR, the TCRdb table keeps only in-frame clones and is missing some. Seen here are several thousand clones, approximately 80% observed once, and the top ten hold around 6%. Sequenced: FFPE adjacent normal lung tissue. The receptor set was obtained from a person aged 65 to 85 with lung adenocarcinoma.

The rearrangement uses TRBV7-8 and TRBJ2-5, with D possibly TRBD2 on 6 matching bases. Germline V lookup: CDR1 SGHVS, CDR2 FQNEAQ. Trimming cost V 4 bases and J 4 bases, with 19 bases left between them. The CDR3 has 16 amino acids. The CDR3 region has the DNA TGTGCCAGCAGCTCTCCTTCCTGGGGGGATCGAGAGACCCAGTACTTC. Translating gives CASSSPSWGDRETQYF.

The chain couples TRBV14 to TRBJ2-3; tentative D call: TRBD2 (6 bases). The V and J ends lost 0 bases and 2 bases respectively, with 15 bases between them. CDR3 size: 17 residues. Germline V CDR1 and CDR2: SGHDN, FVKESK. The CDR3 coding sequence is TGTGCCAGCAGCCAAGAGGTGACTAGTATTCCCACAGATACGCAGTATTTT. Translating it yields CASSQEVTSIPTDTQYF.

J is TRBJ2-5 and V is TRBV5-6, with D uncertain. The V gene lost 6 bases and the J gene lost 4 bases, with 16 bases spanning the gap. This CDR3 comprises 14 residues. The germline CDR1 and CDR2 sequences are SGHDT and YYEEEE. CDR3 coding DNA: TGTGCCAGCAACGCCTTAAGGGTCGGAGAGACCCAGTACTTC. Amino acids: CASNALRVGETQYF.

The chain carries TRBV9 and TRBJ2-2; D may correspond to TRBD1 or TRBD2 (6 bases each). The V gene's germline CDR1 is SGDLS and CDR2 YYNGEE. Trimming left V 4 bases short and J 5 bases short, with 12 bases between. The CDR3 extends over 14 amino acids. CDR3 bases: TGTGCCAGCAGCCGAGGAGGGGGTACCGGGGAGCTGTTTTTT. This sequence encodes CASSRGGGTGELFF.

CDR3: CASSLSGINQPQHF. For the CDR3, the DNA is TGTGCCAGCAGTTTATCGGGTATTAATCAGCCCCAGCATTTT. The rearrangement uses TRBV27 and TRBJ1-5; D is uncertain. Germline assignment: CDR1 MNHEY and CDR2 SMNVEV (reference sequence). V was pared by 0 bases and J by 4 bases, with 7 bases between. This CDR3 has 14 amino acids.

This chain links TRBV30 with TRBJ1-5; the D is unclear. Germline V gene data show CDR1 as GTSNPN and CDR2 as SVGIG (reference sequence). Trimming shortened V by 1 base and J by 4 bases, and 17 bases separated the two germline ends. The length of the CDR3 is 16 residues. CDR3 nucleotide sequence: TGTGCCTGGAGTGAGTTTTTAGGTAAAAGGAATCAGCCCCAGCATTTT. Its protein product is CAWSEFLGKRNQPQHF.

This chain uses TRBV7-9 with TRBJ2-7, with 7 bases aligning to TRBD1. Germline V gives CDR1 SEHNR, CDR2 FQNEAQ (reference sequence). V dropped 4 bases and J dropped 2; count of bases not matched to a gene: 5. The CDR3 has 14 residues. The CDR3 nucleotides are TGTGCCAGCAGCTCGGACAGGCAGACCTACGAGCAGTACTTC. It encodes CASSSDRQTYEQYF.

V gene TRBV5-6 combines with J gene TRBJ2-7; 7 bases align to TRBD1. V was clipped by 3 bases and J by 5 bases; unmatched bases: 5. CDR3 length: 13 amino acids. CDR1 SGHDT and CDR2 YYEEEE come from the germline V gene. Here the CDR3 reads CASSWGTVNEQYF. CDR3 nucleotides: TGTGCCAGCAGCTGGGGGACAGTAAACGAGCAGTACTTC.

The V call is TRBV5-4, the J call TRBJ2-7; possible D gene TRBD2, 5 bases. Trimming removed 4 bases at V and 0 bases at J, with 11 bases between. The CDR3 is 14 amino acids. The germline V gene has CDR1 SGHNT and CDR2 YYREEE (reference sequence). CDR3 in DNA: TGTGCCAGCAGCCCTGGTGGAGGCTCCTACGAGCAGTACTTC. Translated, it gives CASSPGGGSYEQYF.

The chain uses TRBV2 and TRBJ1-6; D is uncertain. The CDR3 loop spans 14 amino acids. Per the germline V gene, CDR1 is SNHLY and CDR2 is FYNNEI. Trimming left V 5 bases short and J 9 bases short, with 14 bases between. CDR3: CASSPSGLGSPLHF. The CDR3 DNA follows: TGTGCCAGCAGTCCGTCGGGGTTAGGTTCACCCCTCCACTTT.

This chain connects TRBV14 to TRBJ1-6; the D is unclear. Looked up from germline, CDR1 is SGHDN and CDR2 is FVKESK. V lost 2 bases and J lost 6, with 5 bases in between. CDR3 size: 13 residues. The DNA of the CDR3 is TGTGCCAGCAGCCAACGGTTTAATTCACCCCTCCACTTT. As protein: CASSQRFNSPLHF.

This CDR3 reads CSADDYHEQYF. The CDR3 DNA is TGCAGTGCTGACGACTATCACGAGCAGTACTTC. The genes are TRBV20-1 and TRBJ2-7, with D possibly being TRBD2 (5 bases). The CDR3 runs to 11 residues. Germline-derived CDR1 and CDR2 are DFQATT and SNEGSKA (reference sequence). V dropped 5 bases and J dropped 5 bases, with 10 bases sitting between them.

The V gene is TRBV15, the J gene TRBJ2-7; 7 bases align to TRBD1. This CDR3 is 16 amino acids long. Germline V gene data show CDR1 as LNHNV and CDR2 as YYDKDF (reference sequence). V lost 0 bases to trimming and J lost 0 bases; unmatched junction nucleotides: 5. CDR3 nucleotide sequence: TGTGCCACCAGCAGAGATGAGAGGACAGGCTCCTACGAGCAGTACTTC. It yields the protein CATSRDERTGSYEQYF.

Remarks on this clone: The sample holds other DNA sequences that translate to the same CDR3. The J gene is TRBJ2-1, the V gene TRBV7-2, with D possibly matching TRBD2 (6 bases). CDR1 is SGHTA, CDR2 FQGNSA, per germline. There are 16 residues in the CDR3. The V end lost 3 bases, the J end lost 4 bases, and 16 bases lay between the germline ends. The CDR3 loop reads CASSLRWGGDYNEQFF. The DNA of the CDR3 is TGTGCCAGCAGCTTGAGGTGGGGCGGGGATTACAATGAGCAGTTCTTC.

The chain couples TRBV7-8 to TRBJ2-3, with D tentatively TRBD1 (5 bases). The length of the CDR3 is 14 residues. V lost 5 bases to trimming and J lost 0 bases, with 9 bases between them. CDR1 and CDR2 from the germline V gene are SGHVS and FQNEAQ. Here the CDR3 DNA reads TGTGCCAGCAGCCACCAGGGTAGCACAGATACGCAGTATTTT. Translated, it gives CASSHQGSTDTQYF.

In this sample, this clone turned up a few times. The J gene is TRBJ1-2, the V gene TRBV6-1; TRBD1 is a possible D gene (6 bases). Germline CDR1 is MNHNS and CDR2 is SASEGT. V was clipped by 10 bases and J by 4 bases, with 19 bases between them. This CDR3 region has 14 residues. In DNA, the CDR3 is TGTGCCATACAGATACAGGGAGGTGGCTATGGCTACACCTTC. Translating it yields CAIQIQGGGYGYTF.

This clone turned up a few times. The chain carries TRBV29-1 and TRBJ2-5; a possible D gene is TRBD1 (5 bases). Looked up from germline, CDR1 is SQVTM and CDR2 is ANQGSEA. Trimming took 6 bases from V and 0 from J, leaving 11 bases between them. The CDR3 is made up of 13 amino acids. CDR3 loop: CSVGLTDQETQYF. CDR3 DNA sequence: TGCAGCGTGGGGCTGACAGACCAAGAGACCCAGTACTTC.

Only a few counts were recorded for this clone. This sequence joins TRBV30 and TRBJ2-7; D perhaps matches TRBD2 (5 bases). Germline lookup yields CDR1 GTSNPN and CDR2 SVGIG (reference sequence). Trimming removed 1 base from V and 1 base from J, with 8 bases in between. CDR3 size: 13 residues. The CDR3 DNA sequence: TGTGCCTGGAGTGGTCGGGGATCCTACGAGCAGTACTTC. Protein product: CAWSGRGSYEQYF.

This rearrangement joins TRBV30 to TRBJ2-7; TRBD2 aligns across 7 bases. Germline CDR1 is GTSNPN and CDR2 is SVGIG (reference sequence). Trimming at V came to 0 bases and at J to 2 bases, leaving 4 bases not matched to a gene. The CDR3 sequence is 14 residues long. Written as DNA, the CDR3 is TGTGCCTGGAGTGTAGGGAGCGGGGCCTACGAGCAGTACTTC. Its translation is CAWSVGSGAYEQYF.

The rearrangement joins TRBV6-1 to TRBJ1-3; the D is unclear. From germline, CDR1 is MNHNS and CDR2 SASEGT. Trimming took off 2 bases at V and 0 bases at J, with 14 bases between the two ends. This CDR3 contains 17 residues. The DNA for the CDR3 is TGTGCCAGCAGTGAAATTAGTAGTGCCATCTCTGGAAACACCATATATTTT. Residues: CASSEISSAISGNTIYF.

V usage is TRBV6-5 and J usage is TRBJ1-1; no clear D gene. There are 12 residues in the CDR3. V was pared by 6 bases and J by 5 bases, with 10 bases between. Germline V gives CDR1 MNHEY, CDR2 SVGAGI. CDR3 sequence: CASRPRGTEAFF. CDR3 nucleotide sequence: TGTGCCAGCAGGCCTCGGGGAACTGAAGCTTTCTTT.

The gene calls are TRBV4-3 and TRBJ2-6; D is uncertain. The CDR3 extends over 16 amino acids. In germline, CDR1 is LGHNA, CDR2 YSLEER. Trimming removed 4 bases at V and 0 bases at J, with 10 bases between. The CDR3 DNA sequence: TGCGCCAGCAGCCCCTCTCACAGCTCTGGGGCCAACGTCCTGACTTTC. This gives the protein CASSPSHSSGANVLTF.

V gene TRBV7-9 combines with J gene TRBJ2-7, with 8 bases fitting TRBD1. V dropped 5 bases and J dropped 2; count of bases not matched to a gene: 8. The germline gives CDR1 SEHNR, CDR2 FQNEAQ (reference sequence). The CDR3 totals 15 residues. The CDR3 DNA reads TGTGCCAGCAGCGTCTACGGGACAGGTCCCTACGAGCAGTACTTC. Translation gives CASSVYGTGPYEQYF.

This clone was seen only once. V usage is TRBV6-5 and J usage is TRBJ2-1; no clear D. This CDR3 is built from 14 residues. CDR1 is MNHEY and CDR2 is SVGAGI in the germline V gene. V lost 0 bases and J 7 bases, leaving 10 bases between the germline ends. DNA of the CDR3: TGTGCCAGCAGTTACTCAAGACCGTTTAATGAGCAGTTCTTC. Amino acids: CASSYSRPFNEQFF.

This rearrangement joins TRBV6-1 to TRBJ2-7; D could derive from TRBD1 or TRBD2 (5 bases each). The V end was cut by 8 bases, the J end by 4 bases, with 18 bases between. The CDR3 consists of 14 residues. Germline assignment: CDR1 MNHNS and CDR2 SASEGT. For the CDR3, the DNA is TGTGCCAGCCCTAGGGACCGCTTCACGTACGAGCAGTACTTC. Protein sequence: CASPRDRFTYEQYF.

The V and J genes are TRBV2 and TRBJ1-4, with no clear D. This CDR3 is built from 14 residues. Germline-derived CDR1 and CDR2 are SNHLY and FYNNEI. Trimming pared 2 bases from V and 4 bases from J, leaving 8 bases between. The CDR3 loop is CASSENSFNEKLFF. CDR3 nucleotides: TGTGCCAGCAGTGAAAACAGTTTTAATGAAAAACTGTTTTTT.